In this sample, the clone carrying this T cell receptor (beta chain) turned up a few times. The CDR3 covers 15 residues. The V gene's germline CDR1 is SGHAT and CDR2 FQNNGV. V lost 5 bases to trimming and J lost 1 base; unmatched junction nucleotides: 4. The data originate from a study of blood T cell repertoires in COVID-19. Clones were read by immunoSEQ multiplex PCR, and TCRdb kept only the in-frame ones, dropping some. The sample has hundreds of thousands of clones; approximately 78% are singletons. Material for sequencing was peripheral blood. The TCR originated in a woman in her sixties with active or convalescent COVID-19. The rearrangement uses TRBV11-2 and TRBJ2-7, with 11 bases that match TRBD1. The chain's CDR3 is CASSGGTGGSYEQYF. CDR3 nucleotides: TGTGCCAGCAGCGGAGGGACAGGGGGTTCCTACGAGCAGTACTTC.